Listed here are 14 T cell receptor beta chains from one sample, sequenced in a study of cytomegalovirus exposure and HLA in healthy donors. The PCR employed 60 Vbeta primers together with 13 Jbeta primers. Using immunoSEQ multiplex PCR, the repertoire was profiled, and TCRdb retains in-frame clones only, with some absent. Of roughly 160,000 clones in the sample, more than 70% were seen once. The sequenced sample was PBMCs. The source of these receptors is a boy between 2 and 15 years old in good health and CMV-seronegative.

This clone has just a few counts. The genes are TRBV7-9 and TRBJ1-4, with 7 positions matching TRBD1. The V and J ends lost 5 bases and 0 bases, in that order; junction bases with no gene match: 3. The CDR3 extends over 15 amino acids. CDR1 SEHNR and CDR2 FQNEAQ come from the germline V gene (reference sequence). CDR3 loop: CASSPQGATNEKLFF. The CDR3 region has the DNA TGTGCCAGCAGCCCTCAGGGGGCAACTAATGAAAAACTGTTTTTT.

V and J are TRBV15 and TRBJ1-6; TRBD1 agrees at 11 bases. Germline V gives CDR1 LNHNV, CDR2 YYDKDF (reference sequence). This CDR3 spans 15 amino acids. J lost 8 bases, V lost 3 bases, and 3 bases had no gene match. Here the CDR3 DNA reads TGTGCCACCAGCAGGCCGGGACAGGGGGATTCACCCCTCCACTTT. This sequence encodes CATSRPGQGDSPLHF.

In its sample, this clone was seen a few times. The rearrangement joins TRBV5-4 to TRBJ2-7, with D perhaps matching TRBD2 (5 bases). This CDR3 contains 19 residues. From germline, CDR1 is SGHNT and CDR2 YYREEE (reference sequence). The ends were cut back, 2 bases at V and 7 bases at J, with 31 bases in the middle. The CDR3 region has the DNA TGTGCCAGCAGCTTTCAATTAGGCAGATCAGTCGACGGACTCCTTGAGCAGTACTTC. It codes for CASSFQLGRSVDGLLEQYF.

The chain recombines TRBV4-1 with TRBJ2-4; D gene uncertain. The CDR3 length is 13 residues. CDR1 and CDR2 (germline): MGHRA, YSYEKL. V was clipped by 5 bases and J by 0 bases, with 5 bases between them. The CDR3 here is CASSSLAKNIQYF. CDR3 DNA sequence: TGCGCCAGCAGCTCCTTAGCCAAAAACATTCAGTACTTC.

The CDR3 loop is CASSALAGSTGELFF. For the CDR3, the DNA is TGTGCCAGCAGTGCACTAGCGGGAAGCACCGGGGAGCTGTTTTTT. V gene TRBV2 combines with J gene TRBJ2-2; 10 positions agree with TRBD2. From germline, CDR1 is SNHLY and CDR2 FYNNEI. V lost 4 bases, J lost 4 bases, and 3 bases stayed unmatched. This CDR3 region has 15 residues.

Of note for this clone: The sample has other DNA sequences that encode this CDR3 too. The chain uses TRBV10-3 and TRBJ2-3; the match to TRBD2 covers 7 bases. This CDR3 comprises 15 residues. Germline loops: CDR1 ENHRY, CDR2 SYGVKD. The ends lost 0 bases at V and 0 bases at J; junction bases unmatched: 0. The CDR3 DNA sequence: TGTGCCATCAGTGAGTCTAGCGGGAGCACAGATACGCAGTATTTT. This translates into CAISESSGSTDTQYF.

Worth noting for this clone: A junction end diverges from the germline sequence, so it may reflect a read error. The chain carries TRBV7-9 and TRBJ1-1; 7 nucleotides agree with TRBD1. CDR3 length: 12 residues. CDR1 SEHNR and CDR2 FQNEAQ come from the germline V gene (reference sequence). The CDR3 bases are TGTTCCAGCAGCTTAGGGTCGCAGGGGGGTTTCTTT. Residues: CSSSLGSQGGFF.

The CDR3 here is CASSPTGGNEQFF. For the CDR3, the DNA is TGCGCCAGCTCTCCGACAGGGGGCAATGAGCAGTTCTTC. This chain uses TRBV5-1 with TRBJ2-1; 9 nucleotides line up with TRBD1. The CDR3 is 13 residues long. Germline loops: CDR1 SGHRS, CDR2 YFSETQ. V lost 7 bases and J lost 6; bases outside the gene matches: 5. Full variable domain (missing parts from reference TRBV5-1 and TRBJ2-1): KAGVTQTPRYLIKTRGQQVTLSCSPISGHRSVSWYQQTPGQGLQFLFEYFSETQRNKGNFPGRFSGRQFSNSRSEMNVSTLELGDSALYLCASSPTGGNEQFFGPGTRLTVL.

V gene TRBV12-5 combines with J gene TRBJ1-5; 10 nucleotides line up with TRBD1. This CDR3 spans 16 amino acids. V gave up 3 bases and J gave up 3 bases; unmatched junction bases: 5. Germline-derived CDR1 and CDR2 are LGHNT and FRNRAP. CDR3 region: CASGFGTGEYNQPQHF. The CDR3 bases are TGTGCTAGTGGTTTCGGGACAGGGGAATACAATCAGCCCCAGCATTTT. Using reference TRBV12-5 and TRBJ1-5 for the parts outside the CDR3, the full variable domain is DARVTQTPRHKVTEMGQEVTMRCQPILGHNTVFWYRQTMMQGLELLAYFRNRAPLDDSGMPKDRFSAEMPDATLATLKIQPSEPRDSAVYFCASGFGTGEYNQPQHFGDGTRLSIL.

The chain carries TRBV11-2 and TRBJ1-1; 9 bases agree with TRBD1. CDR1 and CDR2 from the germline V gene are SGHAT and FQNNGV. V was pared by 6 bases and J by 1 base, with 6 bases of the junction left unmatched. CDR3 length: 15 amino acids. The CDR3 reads CASRLDRGTNTEAFF. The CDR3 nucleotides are TGTGCCAGCAGACTCGACAGGGGGACGAACACTGAAGCTTTCTTT.

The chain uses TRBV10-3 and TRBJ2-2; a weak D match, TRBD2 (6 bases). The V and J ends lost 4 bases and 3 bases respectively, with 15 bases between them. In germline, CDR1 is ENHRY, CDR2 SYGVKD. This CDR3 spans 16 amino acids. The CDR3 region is CAISGLSGLHTGELFF. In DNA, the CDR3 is TGTGCCATCAGTGGGCTTAGCGGACTACACACCGGGGAGCTGTTTTTT.

The CDR3 DNA reads as TGTGCCAGTACTCCGGAGCATTTTAGCTCCTACGAGCAGTACTTC. As protein: CASTPEHFSSYEQYF. The V and J genes are TRBV19 and TRBJ2-7; D unresolved. Trimming removed 7 bases from V and 0 bases from J, with 16 bases in between. Germline V CDR1 and CDR2: LNHDA, SQIVND (reference sequence). The CDR3 length is 15 residues.

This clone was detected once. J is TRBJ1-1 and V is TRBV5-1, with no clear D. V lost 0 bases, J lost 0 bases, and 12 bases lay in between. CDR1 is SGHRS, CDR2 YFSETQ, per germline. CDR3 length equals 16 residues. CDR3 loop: CASSLGVGLMNTEAFF. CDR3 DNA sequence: TGCGCCAGCAGCTTGGGGGTGGGCCTAATGAACACTGAAGCTTTCTTT. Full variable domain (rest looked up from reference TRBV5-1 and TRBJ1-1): KAGVTQTPRYLIKTRGQQVTLSCSPISGHRSVSWYQQTPGQGLQFLFEYFSETQRNKGNFPGRFSGRQFSNSRSEMNVSTLELGDSALYLCASSLGVGLMNTEAFFGQGTRLTVV.

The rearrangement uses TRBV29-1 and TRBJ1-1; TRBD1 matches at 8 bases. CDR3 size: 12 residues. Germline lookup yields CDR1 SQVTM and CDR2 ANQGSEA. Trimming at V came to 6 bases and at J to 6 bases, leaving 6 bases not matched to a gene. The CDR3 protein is CSVDRVVSEAFF. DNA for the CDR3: TGCAGCGTGGACAGGGTAGTCTCTGAAGCTTTCTTT.